The text below deals with one T cell receptor (beta chain). What it recognizes is unknown. The CDR3 runs to 15 residues. Looked up from germline, CDR1 is SEHNR and CDR2 is FQNEAQ (reference sequence). Trimming took off 2 bases at V and 6 bases at J, with 15 bases between the two ends. Library preparation for TCR beta used quantitative 5'-RACE with molecular barcodes. TCRdb reprocessed the 5' RACE reads via MiXCR and lists one record per CDR3 protein. The profile shows about 840,000 distinct CDR3 sequences, approximately 12% of them singletons. The sample belongs to a study of CD8 T cells in ankylosing spondylitis. Findings and caveats of the study: Within peripheral blood, clones linked to disease were CD8+ and relatively rare. A TCR beta motif of roughly 8 highly homologous variants seemed to mark ankylosing spondylitis blood.

The gene calls are TRBV7-9 and TRBJ2-3, with unresolved D. This TCR was recovered from a male donor with ankylosing spondylitis. What was sequenced was blood, either unsorted or a sorted T cell fraction (not recorded which). The CDR3 DNA reads as TGTGCCAGCAGCTTAAGTCCTGGGAAGTCCGATACGCAGTATTTT. This sequence encodes CASSLSPGKSDTQYF.